These 21 T cell receptor beta chains were all obtained from the same sample, sequenced in a study of T cell responses to AZD1222 COVID-19 vaccine. TCRdb's table, derived via immunoSEQ multiplex PCR, lists solely in-frame clones and lacks some. The table includes about 48,000 clones, roughly 85% detected once. The sample here was peripheral blood, taken 28 days after the second AZD1222 dose. These receptors all come from an adult who received the AZD1222 COVID-19 vaccine.

The CDR3 here is CASQGRGYNEQFF. CDR3 sequence (DNA): TGTGCCAGCCAAGGGAGGGGTTACAATGAGCAGTTCTTC. This chain links TRBV2 with TRBJ2-1; TRBD2 agrees at 7 bases. J was trimmed by 4 bases and V by 8 bases; bases with no gene match: 5. Germline V CDR1 and CDR2: SNHLY, FYNNEI. The CDR3 has 13 residues. The variable domain in full, completed from reference TRBV2 and TRBJ2-1, reads EPEVTQTPSHQVTQMGQEVILRCVPISNHLYFYWYRQILGQKVEFLVSFYNNEISEKSEIFDDQFSVERPDGSNFTLKIRSTKLEDSAMYFCASQGRGYNEQFFGPGTRLTVL.

This clone showed up just once. This sequence joins TRBV30 and TRBJ1-5; tentatively, D is TRBD1 (5 bases). The ends were cut back, 4 bases at V and 5 bases at J, with 21 bases in the middle. The CDR3 totals 16 residues. Germline V gene lookup returns CDR1 GTSNPN and CDR2 SVGIG (reference sequence). CDR3 sequence reads: CAWTPLGGSPDQPQHF. CDR3 bases: TGTGCCTGGACGCCCCTGGGGGGGTCCCCCGATCAGCCCCAGCATTTT.

The V and J genes are TRBV5-1 and TRBJ1-2; D gene ambiguous. V lost 6 bases, J lost 1 base, and 10 bases lay in between. CDR1 is SGHRS, CDR2 YFSETQ, per germline. The CDR3 length is 13 residues. CDR3 in amino acids: CASTPDRNYGYTF. CDR3 sequence (DNA): TGCGCCAGCACCCCGGACCGTAACTATGGCTACACCTTC.

The chain links TRBV27 to TRBJ2-7; 11 bases fit TRBD1. V was clipped by 0 bases and J by 2 bases; unmatched bases: 6. This CDR3 spans 17 amino acids. Germline V gene data show CDR1 as MNHEY and CDR2 as SMNVEV (reference sequence). CDR3 bases: TGTGCCAGCAGTTTATCGGGACAGGGGGTGGAAGCCTACGAGCAGTACTTC. This gives the protein CASSLSGQGVEAYEQYF.

This clone was seen a single time. CDR3 residues: CASSITTGEGNYGYTF. DNA for the CDR3: TGTGCCAGTAGTATCACGACAGGGGAAGGGAACTATGGCTACACCTTC. The chain employs TRBV19 and TRBJ1-2; 8 positions agree with TRBD1. Trimming removed 3 bases from V and 2 bases from J; junction bases left unmatched: 8. This CDR3 comprises 16 residues. Germline lookup yields CDR1 LNHDA and CDR2 SQIVND (reference sequence).

V is TRBV28 and J is TRBJ2-1, with D unclear. Trimming stripped 6 bases from V and 9 bases from J, with 9 bases between. This CDR3 has 11 residues. From germline, CDR1 is MDHEN and CDR2 SYDVKM. The CDR3 loop reads CASSRNSEQFF. CDR3 sequence (DNA): TGTGCCAGCAGCAGGAACTCTGAGCAGTTCTTC.

The rearrangement uses TRBV28 and TRBJ1-6; the D is unclear. The CDR3 loop spans 13 amino acids. V dropped 4 bases and J dropped 7 bases, with 8 bases sitting between them. Germline assignment: CDR1 MDHEN and CDR2 SYDVKM. CDR3 region: CASSYRRNSPLHF. The CDR3 bases are TGTGCCAGCAGTTATCGTAGGAATTCACCCCTCCACTTT.

V gene TRBV7-2 combines with J gene TRBJ1-1; D not certain. V was cut by 5 bases and J by 4 bases, with 11 bases left in between. Germline CDR1 is SGHTA and CDR2 is FQGNSA. The CDR3 sequence is 13 residues long. The CDR3: CASSTQGRTEAFF. The CDR3 coding sequence is TGTGCCAGCAGCACCCAAGGGCGCACTGAAGCTTTCTTT.

The chain carries TRBV27 and TRBJ1-4; D ambiguous. CDR1 is MNHEY and CDR2 is SMNVEV in the germline V gene (reference sequence). Trimming left V 3 bases short and J 2 bases short, with 10 bases between. The CDR3 spans 15 residues. For the CDR3, the DNA is TGTGCCAGCAGTTTTACGGGCCGGACTAATGAAAAACTGTTTTTT. It yields the protein CASSFTGRTNEKLFF.

V gene TRBV9 combines with J gene TRBJ2-1; 9 nucleotides align to TRBD1. Germline trimming cut 0 bases from V and 7 bases from J; bases unmatched to any gene: 5. The CDR3 extends over 15 amino acids. Germline CDR1 SGDLS, CDR2 YYNGEE. CDR3 in amino acids: CASSVDGTGWNEQFF. CDR3 coding DNA: TGTGCCAGCAGCGTAGATGGGACAGGGTGGAATGAGCAGTTCTTC.

The gene calls are TRBV9 and TRBJ2-2; D might be TRBD1 (5 bases). Germline lookup yields CDR1 SGDLS and CDR2 YYNGEE. This CDR3 comprises 16 residues. Trimming left V 0 bases short and J 3 bases short, with 12 bases between. For the CDR3, the DNA is TGTGCCAGCAGCGTAGTGGCCAGGGCGGACACCGGGGAGCTGTTTTTT. Translating gives CASSVVARADTGELFF.

The J gene is TRBJ2-7, the V gene TRBV7-2; 10 bases match TRBD2. V lost 2 bases to trimming and J lost 6 bases; unmatched junction nucleotides: 7. The CDR3 runs to 15 residues. CDR1 and CDR2 from the germline V gene are SGHTA and FQGNSA. The CDR3 sequence is CASSLRGSGRSEQYF. DNA for the CDR3: TGTGCCAGCAGCTTACGGGGTAGCGGGAGGTCCGAGCAGTACTTC.

This clone appeared a single time. This chain joins TRBV11-2 and TRBJ2-7; possible D gene TRBD1, 6 bases. The germline V and J ends were trimmed by 1 base and 4 bases, with 14 bases remaining between them. CDR1 is SGHAT and CDR2 is FQNNGV in the germline V gene. There are 15 residues in the CDR3. The CDR3 sequence: CASSLAGGQGYEQYF. CDR3 DNA sequence: TGTGCCAGCAGCTTAGCAGGCGGCCAGGGGTACGAGCAGTACTTC.

The chain carries TRBV2 and TRBJ2-7, with D maybe TRBD1 (5 bases). Germline values: CDR1 SNHLY, CDR2 FYNNEI. V lost 6 bases and J lost 4, with 13 bases in between. This CDR3 has 13 residues. The CDR3 loop reads CASREFGQYEQYF. The CDR3 DNA sequence: TGTGCCAGCAGGGAATTTGGACAATACGAGCAGTACTTC.

This clone was counted a single time. The genes are TRBV25-1 and TRBJ2-5; D perhaps matches TRBD2 (5 bases). This CDR3 is 14 amino acids long. Between the trimmed V and J ends, which lost 3 bases and 5 bases, there was a span of 13 bases. Germline values: CDR1 MGHDK, CDR2 SYGVNS. The CDR3 nucleotides read TGTGCCAGCAGTGAGGCCCAGAGGAGGGAGACCCAGTACTTC. Residues: CASSEAQRRETQYF.

The V and J genes are TRBV10-3 and TRBJ2-4; D may correspond to TRBD1 or TRBD2 (6 bases each). V lost 10 bases and J 6 bases, leaving 13 bases between the germline ends. In germline, CDR1 is ENHRY, CDR2 SYGVKD. The CDR3 extends over 12 amino acids. CDR3 sequence: CATRGGGNIQYF. CDR3 DNA sequence: TGTGCCACCCGCGGAGGGGGAAACATTCAGTACTTC.

V is TRBV18 and J is TRBJ2-1, with D hard to call. Trimming cost V 6 bases and J 0 bases, with 12 bases left between them. The CDR3 spans 15 residues. Germline lookup yields CDR1 KGHSH and CDR2 LQKENI. Here the CDR3 DNA reads TGTGCCAGCTCCCGTCAGGCTGACTCCTACAATGAGCAGTTCTTC. It codes for CASSRQADSYNEQFF.

CDR3 nucleotide sequence: TGCGCCAGCAGCCAGACAGGGGGGACCTACAATGAGCAGTTCTTC. Protein sequence: CASSQTGGTYNEQFF. This chain joins TRBV4-3 and TRBJ2-1; 9 bases match TRBD1. J was trimmed by 2 bases and V by 3 bases; bases with no gene match: 2. Germline assignment: CDR1 LGHNA and CDR2 YSLEER. CDR3 length: 15 amino acids.

In its sample, this clone was seen a few times. This rearrangement joins TRBV28 to TRBJ2-7, with a weak D call TRBD1 (5 bases). The CDR3 totals 15 residues. Germline loops: CDR1 MDHEN, CDR2 SYDVKM. Trimming left V 6 bases short and J 3 bases short, with 18 bases between. The chain's CDR3 is CASSSVTETNYEQYF. The CDR3 region has the DNA TGTGCCAGCAGCTCCGTGACAGAGACCAACTACGAGCAGTACTTC.

This clone was recorded once. The chain joins TRBV18 to TRBJ2-3, with a tentative D call TRBD1 (5 bases). The CDR3 sequence is 14 residues long. V shed 4 bases and J shed 5 bases, with 13 bases lying between them. Germline CDR1 KGHSH, CDR2 LQKENI. CDR3 sequence reads: CASSRGQAGDTQYF. For the CDR3, the DNA is TGTGCCAGCTCACGCGGACAAGCAGGAGATACGCAGTATTTT.

This clone came up once. This chain links TRBV5-4 with TRBJ2-4; D may correspond to TRBD1 or TRBD2 (5 bases each). V was clipped by 2 bases and J by 1 base, with 22 bases between them. Germline CDR1 reads SGHNT; CDR2 reads YYREEE (reference sequence). The CDR3 length is 19 residues. The CDR3 sequence: CASSFEGTHDTRAKNIQYF. The CDR3 DNA follows: TGTGCCAGCAGCTTTGAGGGGACCCATGATACACGGGCCAAAAACATTCAGTACTTC.